The entry that follows covers one T cell receptor beta chain sequence. Trimming left V 5 bases short and J 5 bases short, with 14 bases between. This CDR3 comprises 14 residues. The V gene's germline CDR1 is KGHSH and CDR2 LQKENI. The data originate from a study of blood T cell repertoires in COVID-19. Sequencing used immunoSEQ multiplex PCR; TCRdb keeps in-frame clones, though not all of them. The table records some 100,000 clones, around 82% of them present only once. The specimen was peripheral blood. The source of this sequence is a woman between 45 and 65 years old with acute or convalescent COVID-19. The rearrangement links TRBV18 to TRBJ2-3; D is possibly TRBD1 (7 bases). CDR3 DNA sequence: TGTGCCAGCTCATCCATTCAGGGGGGAGATACGCAGTATTTT. It translates to CASSSIQGGDTQYF.